This T cell receptor beta chain was identified during a study of shared T cell receptors in the human thymus. The CDR3 contains 13 residues. V shed 4 bases and J shed 4 bases, with 11 bases lying between them. Germline lookup yields CDR1 SGDLS and CDR2 YYNGEE. The repertoire was sequenced with immunoSEQ multiplex PCR; TCRdb's copy has only in-frame clones and lacks some. The sample lists about 500,000 clones, around 78% occurring once. These data were also reused for a study on human thymus T cells. This second study says: Infants, healthy and Finnish, who were having corrective surgery for congenital heart defects served as donors. The thymus tissue came from resections taken during corrective heart surgery.

This chain uses TRBV9 with TRBJ1-2; D is undetermined. The TCR originated in a boy in the first two years of life with a congenital heart defect. Input material: thymocytes. The DNA of the CDR3 is TGTGCCAGCAGCACCAGTCCTGGCTATGGCTACACCTTC. Amino acids: CASSTSPGYGYTF.